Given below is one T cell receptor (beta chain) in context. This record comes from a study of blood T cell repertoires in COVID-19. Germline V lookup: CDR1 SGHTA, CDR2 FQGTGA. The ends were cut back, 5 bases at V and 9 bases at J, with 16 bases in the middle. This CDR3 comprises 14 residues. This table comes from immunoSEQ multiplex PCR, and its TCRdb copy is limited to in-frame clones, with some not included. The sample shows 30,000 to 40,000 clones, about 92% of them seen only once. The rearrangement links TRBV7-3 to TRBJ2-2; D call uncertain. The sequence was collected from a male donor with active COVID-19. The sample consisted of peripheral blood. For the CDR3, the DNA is TGTGCCAGCAGCCCCCAGCCCGGGTCCTGGGAGCTGTTTTTT. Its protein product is CASSPQPGSWELFF.